These 24 T cell receptor beta chains came from one sample sequenced in a study of response to subunit inactivated influenza vaccine. Via MiXCR, TCRdb re-called the RT-PCR reads, giving one row per CDR3 protein. The table records 650,000 or so distinct CDR3 sequences, 14% of them present only once. Source: PBMCs from blood, taken 14 days before vaccination. Every receptor here comes from a man over 45 who received an inactivated influenza vaccine.

CDR3 protein: CASSHGIGYEQYF. The CDR3 DNA reads as TGCGCCAGCAGCCACGGAATAGGGTACGAGCAGTACTTC. The chain joins TRBV4-3 to TRBJ2-7, with D hard to call. Trimming took off 3 bases at V and 4 bases at J, with 10 bases between the two ends. Germline V gene lookup returns CDR1 LGHNA and CDR2 YSLEER. This CDR3 spans 13 amino acids.

The chain carries TRBV30 and TRBJ1-1; unclear D gene. The germline CDR1 and CDR2 sequences are GTSNPN and SVGIG (reference sequence). Trimming stripped 8 bases from V and 5 bases from J, with 18 bases between. The CDR3 is made up of 13 amino acids. The CDR3 sequence: CANSHPSRTEAFF. The DNA for the CDR3 is TGTGCCAACTCACACCCTTCGAGGACTGAAGCTTTCTTT.

A few counts support this clonotype. The chain employs TRBV29-1 and TRBJ1-4; 7 bases line up with TRBD1. The CDR3 runs to 13 residues. After removal of 4 bases from V and 2 bases from J, the junction contained 1 base not matched to a gene. Germline-derived CDR1 and CDR2 are SQVTM and ANQGSEA. DNA for the CDR3: TGCAGCGTTGGGACAGGCACTAATGAAAAACTGTTTTTT. It translates to CSVGTGTNEKLFF.

This clonotype has just a few counts. This chain joins TRBV20-1 and TRBJ2-3, with unresolved D. Germline V gene data show CDR1 as DFQATT and CDR2 as SNEGSKA (reference sequence). V lost 6 bases and J 0 bases, leaving 16 bases between the germline ends. This CDR3 contains 15 residues. The CDR3 protein is CSAKGILASTDTQYF. As DNA, the CDR3 is TGCAGTGCAAAAGGGATTCTCGCTAGCACAGATACGCAGTATTTT.

The genes are TRBV27 and TRBJ2-3, with 7 bases matching TRBD2. This CDR3 has 17 residues. Germline assignment: CDR1 MNHEY and CDR2 SMNVEV (reference sequence). The V segment lost 0 bases and the J segment 3 bases; nucleotides outside the gene matches: 9. This chain's CDR3 is CASSLSSGHPQTDTQYF. The CDR3 coding sequence is TGTGCCAGCAGTTTATCTAGCGGGCACCCCCAAACAGATACGCAGTATTTT.

This clonotype came up many times. This chain uses TRBV5-5 with TRBJ1-1, with TRBD1 identical over 7 bases. CDR1 is SGHKS and CDR2 is YYEKEE in the germline V gene (reference sequence). The ends lost 3 bases at V and 4 bases at J; junction bases unmatched: 9. This CDR3 is built from 15 residues. The CDR3 DNA reads TGTGCCAGCAGCTCACAACAGGGGCGCGGCACTGAAGCTTTCTTT. This encodes CASSSQQGRGTEAFF.

As DNA, the CDR3 is TGCAGTGCTAGGGGACTAGCGGGGCGAAATGAGCAGTTCTTC. Translating it yields CSARGLAGRNEQFF. The chain couples TRBV20-1 to TRBJ2-1; 13 nucleotides match TRBD2. Germline trimming cut 3 bases from V and 7 bases from J; bases unmatched to any gene: 3. The CDR3 sequence is 14 residues long. CDR1 and CDR2 from the germline V gene are DFQATT and SNEGSKA (reference sequence).

This clonotype was observed at least ten times. The rearrangement joins TRBV12-3 or TRBV12-4 to TRBJ1-3, with D unresolved. CDR3 size: 12 residues. V shed 6 bases and J shed 2 bases, with 5 bases lying between them. The CDR3 DNA reads TGTGCCAGCAGGTCAGCTGGAAACACCATATATTTT. It specifies CASRSAGNTIYF.

This clonotype was seen more than once but under ten times. This chain connects TRBV6-5 to TRBJ2-7; D unclear. From germline, CDR1 is MNHEY and CDR2 SVGAGI. This CDR3 contains 15 residues. Trimming pared 0 bases from V and 2 bases from J, leaving 11 bases between. The chain's CDR3 is CASSYSSRETYEQYF. CDR3 DNA sequence: TGTGCCAGCAGTTACTCGAGTAGGGAAACCTACGAGCAGTACTTC.

This clonotype was counted at least ten times. The J gene is TRBJ2-1, the V gene TRBV12-5; D is possibly TRBD2 (5 bases). The CDR3 has 15 residues. With 6 bases removed from V and 5 bases from J, the gap between germline ends came to 17 bases. Germline V gene sequence: CDR1 LGHNT, CDR2 FRNRAP. The CDR3 region has the DNA TGTGCTAGTGGCCGCGGGCCCCTCACTGACAATGAGCAGTTCTTC. It specifies CASGRGPLTDNEQFF.

The chain recombines TRBV6-2 or TRBV6-3 with TRBJ2-3; D uncertain. V dropped 3 bases and J dropped 4 bases, with 11 bases sitting between them. Germline CDR1 and CDR2: MNHEY and SVGEGT. The CDR3 extends over 14 amino acids. The CDR3 DNA reads as TGTGCCAGCAGTTATTCACAGACGGCAGATACGCAGTATTTT. This gives the protein CASSYSQTADTQYF.

This chain uses TRBV28 with TRBJ2-3, with 12 bases aligning to TRBD2. Trimming removed 5 bases from V and 3 bases from J; junction bases left unmatched: 12. CDR1 and CDR2 from the germline V gene are MDHEN and SYDVKM. The CDR3 consists of 18 residues. Here the CDR3 DNA reads TGTGCCAGCAGTACCCCAAGACTAGCGGGAGATAATACAGATACGCAGTATTTT. Amino acid sequence: CASSTPRLAGDNTDTQYF.

Many counts were recorded for this clonotype. V gene TRBV7-2 combines with J gene TRBJ2-3; D is perhaps TRBD2 (6 bases). CDR1 is SGHTA, CDR2 FQGNSA, per germline. The CDR3 length is 16 residues. With 5 bases removed from V and 1 base from J, the gap between germline ends came to 16 bases. The CDR3 loop is CASSPPGTGRTDTQYF. For the CDR3, the DNA is TGTGCCAGCAGCCCACCTGGGACTGGCCGCACAGATACGCAGTATTTT.

The chain is built from TRBV6-1 and TRBJ1-2, with D maybe TRBD1 (5 bases). In germline, CDR1 is MNHNS, CDR2 SASEGT. The CDR3 totals 13 residues. Trimming removed 6 bases at V and 2 bases at J, with 10 bases between. CDR3 nucleotide sequence: TGTGCCAGCAGAATGACAGCCAACTATGGCTACACCTTC. This encodes CASRMTANYGYTF.

There are a few counts of this clonotype. The V and J genes are TRBV5-6 and TRBJ2-4, with a possible D match to TRBD2 (6 bases). Germline values: CDR1 SGHDT, CDR2 YYEEEE. V was shortened by 0 bases and J by 8 bases, with 12 bases between the two germline ends. The length of the CDR3 is 14 residues. The DNA for the CDR3 is TGTGCCAGCAGCTTGGAGACTAGTTGGGACATTCAGTACTTC. Amino acids: CASSLETSWDIQYF.

The V call is TRBV14, the J call TRBJ1-1; D uncertain. CDR1 and CDR2 (germline): SGHDN, FVKESK. This CDR3 spans 14 amino acids. V was pared by 4 bases and J by 4 bases, with 13 bases between. The CDR3 coding sequence is TGTGCCAGCAGCCCCGCTCGGGCAACCACTGAAGCTTTCTTT. As protein: CASSPARATTEAFF.

This clonotype has more than one count but fewer than ten. V gene TRBV24-1 combines with J gene TRBJ2-4; D is uncertain. CDR1 is KGHDR and CDR2 is SFDVKD in the germline V gene. CDR3 length equals 14 residues. V was cut by 4 bases and J by 4 bases, with 10 bases left in between. The CDR3 nucleotides read TGTGCCACCAGTGACCTACCGCCTAAAAACATTCAGTACTTC. Translation gives CATSDLPPKNIQYF.

The chain links TRBV18 to TRBJ2-2, with D possibly TRBD2 on 5 matching bases. The V gene's germline CDR1 is KGHSH and CDR2 LQKENI. The CDR3 covers 14 residues. V shed 2 bases and J shed 4 bases, with 8 bases lying between them. CDR3 coding DNA: TGTGCCAGCTCACCATCCGGGGTCACCGGGGAGCTGTTTTTT. As protein: CASSPSGVTGELFF.

The sample holds a few counts of this clonotype. This rearrangement joins TRBV4-3 to TRBJ1-4; D remains unclear. The V and J ends lost 1 base and 4 bases respectively, with 16 bases between them. This CDR3 contains 17 residues. Germline CDR1 reads LGHNA; CDR2 reads YSLEER. The CDR3 loop reads CASSQGLRKGLNEKLFF. The CDR3 nucleotides read TGCGCCAGCAGCCAAGGACTCAGGAAAGGGCTTAATGAAAAACTGTTTTTT.

The DNA of the CDR3 is TGTGCCAGCAGTTACGCCCTAGCGAGCTCCTACGAGCAGTACTTC. Amino acids: CASSYALASSYEQYF. The rearrangement links TRBV6-2 or TRBV6-3 to TRBJ2-7; perhaps TRBD2 as D (6 bases). The CDR3 extends over 15 amino acids. V dropped 2 bases and J dropped 0 bases, with 11 bases sitting between them. Germline CDR1 reads MNHEY; CDR2 reads SVGEGT.

V usage is TRBV24-1 and J usage is TRBJ2-5; TRBD1 aligns across 7 bases. CDR3 length equals 15 residues. V lost 4 bases, J lost 0 bases, and 4 bases stayed unmatched. From germline, CDR1 is KGHDR and CDR2 SFDVKD. As DNA, the CDR3 is TGTGCCACCAGTGACCCGACAGGGAACCAAGAGACCCAGTACTTC. This codes for CATSDPTGNQETQYF.

In this sample, this clonotype turned up a few times. This chain links TRBV6-2 or TRBV6-3 with TRBJ1-5; D possibly corresponds to TRBD1 (6 bases). The V gene's germline CDR1 is MNHEY and CDR2 SVGEGT. The CDR3 contains 17 residues. Deletions cut 7 bases from V and 1 base from J, with 20 bases between. The CDR3 here is CASKKGGRGLSNQPQHF. As DNA, the CDR3 is TGTGCCAGCAAGAAGGGGGGTCGTGGGCTCAGCAATCAGCCCCAGCATTTT.

V usage is TRBV7-2 and J usage is TRBJ2-7; TRBD1 is a possible D gene (7 bases). Germline V lookup: CDR1 SGHTA, CDR2 FQGNSA. Trimming stripped 5 bases from V and 3 bases from J, with 17 bases between. The CDR3 runs to 15 residues. The CDR3 nucleotides read TGTGCCAGCAGCCAGAGACTAGGGACAGACTACGAGCAGTACTTC. Translated: CASSQRLGTDYEQYF.

This clonotype was seen many times. The chain has TRBV5-8 and TRBJ2-1; TRBD1 matches 7 bases. V shed 4 bases and J 0 bases; nucleotides not matched to a gene: 4. Germline V lookup: CDR1 SGHTS, CDR2 YDEGEE. This CDR3 is built from 15 residues. CDR3 region: CASSIGTVSYNEQFF. The CDR3 DNA reads TGTGCCAGCAGCATCGGGACAGTCTCCTACAATGAGCAGTTCTTC. The full variable domain, rest sourced from reference TRBV5-8 and TRBJ2-1, is EAGVTQSPTHLIKTRGQQATLRCSPISGHTSVYWYQQALGLGLQFLLWYDEGEERNRGNFPPRFSGRQFPNYSSELNVNALELEDSALYLCASSIGTVSYNEQFFGPGTRLTVL.